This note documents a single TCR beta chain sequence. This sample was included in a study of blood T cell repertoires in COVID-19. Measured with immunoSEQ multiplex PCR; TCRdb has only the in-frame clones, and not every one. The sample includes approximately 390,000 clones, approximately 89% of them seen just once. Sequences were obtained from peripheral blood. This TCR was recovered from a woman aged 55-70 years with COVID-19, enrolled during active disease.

CDR3 amino acids: CASSPTAGGYNSPLHF. For the CDR3, the DNA is TGTGCCAGCAGCCCGACAGCGGGTGGGTATAATTCACCCCTCCACTTT. The J gene is TRBJ1-6, the V gene TRBV27; tentatively, D is TRBD1 (5 bases). Germline V lookup: CDR1 MNHEY, CDR2 SMNVEV (reference sequence). The CDR3 has 16 amino acids. Trimming took 6 bases from V and 4 from J, leaving 16 bases between them.